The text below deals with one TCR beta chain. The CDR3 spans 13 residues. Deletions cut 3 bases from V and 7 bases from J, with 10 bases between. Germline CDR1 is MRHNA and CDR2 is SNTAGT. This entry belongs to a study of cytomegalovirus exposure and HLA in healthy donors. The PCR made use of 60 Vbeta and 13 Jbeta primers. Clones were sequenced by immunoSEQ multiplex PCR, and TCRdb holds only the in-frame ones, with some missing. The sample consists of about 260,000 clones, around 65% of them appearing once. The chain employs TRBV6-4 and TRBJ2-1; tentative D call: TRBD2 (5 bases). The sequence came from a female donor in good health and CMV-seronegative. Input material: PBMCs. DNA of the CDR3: TGTGCCAGCAGTGAAGGACTCCAGAATGAGCAGTTCTTC. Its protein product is CASSEGLQNEQFF.